The rows below give T cell receptor beta chains drawn from one sample of a study of blood T cell repertoires in COVID-19. Data came from immunoSEQ multiplex PCR; TCRdb stores just in-frame clones and leaves some out. The data contain over 200,000 clones, over 80% of them singletons. The specimen was peripheral blood. Every receptor here comes from a man aged 35 to 55 with acute or convalescent COVID-19. Each CDR3 is given with its conserved first and last residue. A D gene is named only where the DNA matches it firmly. Part of the rows lack a size; the others show once, few, many or a class for expanded clones.

size	V	length	D	J	CDR3	DNA
NA	TRBV19	15	TRBD1	TRBJ1-1	CASSSSGQKNTEAFF	TGTGCCAGTAGTTCGTCGGGACAGAAAAACACTGAAGCTTTCTTT
NA	TRBV18	13	TRBD2	TRBJ2-1	CASGTSAYNEQFF	TGTGCCAGCGGGACTAGCGCCTACAATGAGCAGTTCTTC
NA	TRBV2	15	TRBD1	TRBJ2-2	CASRQGIQIVGELFF	TGTGCCAGCAGACAGGGGATCCAGATCGTCGGGGAGCTGTTTTTT
NA	TRBV7-9	18	NA	TRBJ2-2	CASSPRLRAGANTGELFF	TGTGCCAGCAGCCCCCGACTCCGTGCCGGGGCGAACACCGGGGAGCTGTTTTTT
many	TRBV12-3/TRBV12-4	13	NA	TRBJ2-7	CASSKKILREQYF	TGTGCCAGCAGTAAAAAGATTCTACGGGAGCAGTACTTC
NA	TRBV4-1	16	NA	TRBJ1-1	CASSPYLTGANTEAFF	TGCGCCAGCAGTCCCTACTTGACAGGAGCGAACACTGAAGCTTTCTTT
NA	TRBV2	14	TRBD2	TRBJ2-1	CASESGRERNEQFF	TGTGCCAGCGAAAGCGGGAGGGAGCGCAATGAGCAGTTCTTC
NA	TRBV19	15	TRBD1	TRBJ1-3	CASSVTGDGGNTIYF	TGTGCCAGTAGTGTAACAGGGGACGGTGGAAACACCATATATTTT
NA	TRBV3-1/TRBV3-2	16	TRBD1	TRBJ1-2	CASSYSGTGGSYGYTF	TGTGCCAGCAGCTACTCCGGGACAGGGGGCAGCTATGGCTACACCTTC
NA	TRBV3-1/TRBV3-2	12	NA	TRBJ1-2	CASSQTGPGYTF	TGTGCCAGCAGCCAAACAGGGCCTGGCTACACCTTC
NA	TRBV9	12	NA	TRBJ2-3	CASSAHRDTQYF	TGTGCCAGCAGCGCCCACCGGGATACGCAGTATTTT
NA	TRBV15	14	NA	TRBJ2-1	CATSERGSYNEQFF	TGTGCCACCAGCGAACGGGGGTCCTACAATGAGCAGTTCTTC
NA	TRBV25-1	16	NA	TRBJ2-5	CASSRTRNGRDWAQYF	TGTGCCAGCAGTCGAACACGGAACGGCCGGGATTGGGCCCAGTACTTC
NA	TRBV4-1	15	NA	TRBJ1-2	CASSQDPGLGSGYTF	TGCGCCAGCAGCCAAGATCCAGGGTTAGGGTCTGGCTACACCTTC
NA	TRBV19	15	NA	TRBJ1-5	CASRREPYSNQPQHF	TGTGCCAGTAGGAGGGAACCTTATAGCAATCAGCCCCAGCATTTT
NA	TRBV18	13	NA	TRBJ1-5	CASSPEVRQPQHF	TGTGCCAGCTCACCAGAGGTTCGGCAGCCCCAGCATTTT
NA	TRBV27	13	NA	TRBJ2-7	CASSSGSSYEQYF	TGTGCCAGCAGTTCCGGGAGCTCCTACGAGCAGTACTTC
few	TRBV7-9	14	NA	TRBJ1-2	CASSLARETYGYTF	TGTGCCAGCAGCTTAGCGAGGGAGACATATGGCTACACCTTC
NA	TRBV5-1	15	TRBD2	TRBJ2-6	CASSPTSGGANVLTF	TGCGCCAGCAGCCCCACTAGCGGTGGGGCCAACGTCCTGACTTTC
NA	TRBV6-6	22	TRBD2	TRBJ2-1	CASSSRSYGTSGSASSYNEQFF	TGTGCCAGCAGCTCAAGATCTTATGGGACTAGCGGGAGTGCGAGCTCCTACAATGAGCAGTTCTTC
NA	TRBV9	13	NA	TRBJ2-5	CASSRTSQETQYF	TGTGCCAGCAGCAGGACTTCACAAGAGACCCAGTACTTC
NA	TRBV4-3	16	TRBD2	TRBJ2-1	CASSQQLAGDVNEQFF	TGCGCCAGCAGCCAGCAACTAGCGGGAGACGTTAATGAGCAGTTCTTC
NA	TRBV18	14	TRBD1	TRBJ1-5	CASSPGQLGQPQHF	TGTGCCAGCTCACCGGGACAGCTGGGTCAGCCCCAGCATTTT
NA	TRBV11-2	14	TRBD1	TRBJ1-1	CASSHRGGNTEAFF	TGTGCCAGCAGTCACAGGGGCGGGAACACTGAAGCTTTCTTT
NA	TRBV29-1	13	TRBD1	TRBJ1-2	CSVGDRGGYGYTF	TGCAGCGTTGGGGACAGGGGAGGCTATGGCTACACCTTC
NA	TRBV6-5	15	TRBD1	TRBJ1-5	CASSPGQGGNQPQHF	TGTGCCAGCAGCCCAGGACAGGGCGGCAATCAGCCCCAGCATTTT
NA	TRBV5-8	14	TRBD2	TRBJ2-5	CASSWGGLGETQYF	TGTGCCAGCAGTTGGGGGGGTCTTGGGGAGACCCAGTACTTC
NA	TRBV27	16	NA	TRBJ2-1	CASSLGSSLRYNEQFF	TGTGCCAGCAGTTTAGGGTCTAGTCTCCGTTACAATGAGCAGTTCTTC
few	TRBV19	13	TRBD2	TRBJ2-1	CASGLAGRNEQFF	TGTGCCAGCGGACTAGCGGGACGTAATGAGCAGTTCTTC
NA	TRBV7-9	18	NA	TRBJ1-3	CASSQHLTPRGSGNTIYF	TGTGCCAGCAGCCAACATCTGACGCCCCGGGGCTCTGGAAACACCATATATTTT
NA	TRBV30	13	NA	TRBJ1-2	CAWSRDLLWGYTF	TGTGCCTGGAGTCGGGATCTCCTTTGGGGCTACACCTTC
NA	TRBV6-1	13	NA	TRBJ1-5	CASSEVIFQPQHF	TGTGCCAGCAGTGAAGTAATATTTCAGCCCCAGCATTTT
NA	TRBV2	13	TRBD1	TRBJ2-7	CAEGTGETYEQYF	TGTGCCGAAGGGACAGGCGAAACCTACGAGCAGTACTTC
NA	TRBV19	16	NA	TRBJ1-6	CASSIQGLGANSPLHF	TGTGCCAGTAGTATTCAGGGGCTCGGCGCTAATTCACCCCTCCACTTT
once	TRBV30	12	NA	TRBJ2-5	CAWSVIKAAQYF	TGTGCCTGGAGTGTAATCAAAGCGGCCCAGTACTTC
NA	TRBV7-7	16	TRBD2	TRBJ2-1	CASSPEGRERNNEQFF	TGTGCCAGCAGCCCGGAGGGGCGGGAGCGCAACAATGAGCAGTTCTTC
NA	TRBV6-2/TRBV6-3	14	TRBD1	TRBJ2-1	CASSYRQGGSEQFF	TGTGCCAGCAGTTACCGACAGGGGGGAAGTGAGCAGTTCTTC
NA	TRBV18	15	TRBD1	TRBJ2-7	CASSTGTDWSYEQYF	TGTGCCAGCTCAACAGGGACAGATTGGTCCTACGAGCAGTACTTC
NA	TRBV29-1	14	TRBD1	TRBJ2-1	CSVHPGTGGYEQFF	TGCAGCGTTCATCCCGGGACAGGGGGCTATGAGCAGTTCTTC
NA	TRBV9	14	NA	TRBJ1-1	CASSSDSRNTEAFF	TGTGCCAGCAGTTCGGACAGCCGGAACACTGAAGCTTTCTTT
NA	TRBV18	15	TRBD1	TRBJ1-5	CASSPGQGANQPQHF	TGTGCCAGCTCTCCAGGACAGGGGGCAAATCAGCCCCAGCATTTT
NA	TRBV19	13	NA	TRBJ2-5	CASSMGHQETQYF	TGTGCCAGTAGCATGGGACATCAAGAGACCCAGTACTTC
once	TRBV19	15	NA	TRBJ1-2	CASSNTGSRGYGYTF	TGTGCCAGTAGTAACACAGGGAGCAGAGGATATGGCTACACCTTC
NA	TRBV3-1/TRBV3-2	13	NA	TRBJ1-1	CASSQDGAHEAFF	TGTGCCAGCAGCCAAGATGGGGCCCATGAAGCTTTCTTT
NA	TRBV12-3/TRBV12-4	13	NA	TRBJ1-2	CASSGGHNYGYTF	TGTGCCAGCAGTGGGGGACATAACTATGGCTACACCTTC
NA	TRBV30	14	TRBD2	TRBJ2-7	CASSPGLAPYEQYF	TGTGCCTCTTCTCCGGGACTAGCGCCCTACGAGCAGTACTTC
few	TRBV2	16	TRBD1	TRBJ1-3	CASSVPGQLTGNTIYF	TGTGCCAGCAGTGTTCCGGGACAGTTGACCGGAAACACCATATATTTT
NA	TRBV16	15	NA	TRBJ1-5	CASSPQGTSNQPQHF	TGTGCCAGCAGTCCTCAGGGTACGAGCAATCAGCCCCAGCATTTT
NA	TRBV18	16	NA	TRBJ2-1	CASSPPLVSSYNEQFF	TGTGCCAGCTCACCCCCGCTCGTGAGCTCCTACAATGAGCAGTTCTTC
NA	TRBV14	13	NA	TRBJ1-5	CASSQEEHGAQHF	TGTGCCAGCAGCCAAGAGGAACACGGGGCCCAGCATTTT